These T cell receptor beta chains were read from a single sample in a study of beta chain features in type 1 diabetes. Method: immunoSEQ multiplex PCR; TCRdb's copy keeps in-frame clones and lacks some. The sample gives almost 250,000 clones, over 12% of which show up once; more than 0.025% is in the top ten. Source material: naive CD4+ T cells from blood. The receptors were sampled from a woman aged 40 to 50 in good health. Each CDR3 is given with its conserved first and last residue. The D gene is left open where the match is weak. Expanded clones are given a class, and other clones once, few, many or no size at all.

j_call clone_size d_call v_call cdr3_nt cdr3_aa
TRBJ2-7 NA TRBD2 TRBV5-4 TGTGCCAGCAGCTCCTGGGGGGGCGAGCAGTACTTC CASSSWGGEQYF
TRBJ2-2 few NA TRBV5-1 TGCGCCAGCAGCTTGGCCGGAGGGGCGGACACCGGGGAGCTGTTTTTT CASSLAGGADTGELFF
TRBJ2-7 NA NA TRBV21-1 TGTGCCAGCAGTCACAGGTCCTACGAGCAGTACTTC CASSHRSYEQYF
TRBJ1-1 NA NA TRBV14 TGTGCCAGCAGCCAAGACCCGGGTTTAGGTAACACTGAAGCTTTCTTT CASSQDPGLGNTEAFF
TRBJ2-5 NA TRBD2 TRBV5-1 TGCGCCAGCAGCCCTGGACTAGCGGGGGCCCCGGGGACCCAGTACTTC CASSPGLAGAPGTQYF
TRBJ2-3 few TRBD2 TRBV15 TGTGCCACCAGCAGAGCCCCCGGGGGGATCAGCACAGATACGCAGTATTTT CATSRAPGGISTDTQYF
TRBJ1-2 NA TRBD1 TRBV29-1 TGCAGCGTTGATGGGACAGGGAGCTATGGCTACACCTTC CSVDGTGSYGYTF
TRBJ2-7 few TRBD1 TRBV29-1 TGCAGCGTTGTCTTACCCTTATCCAATTACCAGGGGGCGCGAGGCGAGCAGTACTTC CSVVLPLSNYQGARGEQYF
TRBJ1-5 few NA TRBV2 TGTGCCAGCAGTCAATCCACAGGGTCCAATCAGCCCCAGCATTTT CASSQSTGSNQPQHF
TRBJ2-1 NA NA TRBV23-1 TGCGCCAGCATTCCCGCGGGGCGGGGACCGCACAAATTAGGTAATGAGCAGTTCTTC CASIPAGRGPHKLGNEQFF
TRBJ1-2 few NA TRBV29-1 TGCAGCGTTGAAGGTAGTTCACAGATCTATGGCTACACCTTC CSVEGSSQIYGYTF
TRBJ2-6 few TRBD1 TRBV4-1 TGCGCCAGCAGCCAACAAGAGGGCACAGGGGTCGGGGCCAACGTCCTGACTTTC CASSQQEGTGVGANVLTF
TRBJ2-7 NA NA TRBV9 TGTGCCAGCAGCGTAGGGCTGTTCTCCTACGAGCAGTACTTC CASSVGLFSYEQYF
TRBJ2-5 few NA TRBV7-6 TGTGCCAGCAGCTTGGTGTTGGGCGAGACCCAGTACTTC CASSLVLGETQYF
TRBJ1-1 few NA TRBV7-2 TGTGCCAGCAGGAGGGTCATGAACACTGAAGCTTTCTTT CASRRVMNTEAFF
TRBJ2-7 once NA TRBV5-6 TGTGCCAGCTTCGGCTTGGTCGAGGCCTCCTACGAGCAGTACTTC CASFGLVEASYEQYF
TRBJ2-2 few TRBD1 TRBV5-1 TGCGCCAGCAGCTTGGATACAGGGGGCGGTACCGGGGAGCTGTTTTTT CASSLDTGGGTGELFF
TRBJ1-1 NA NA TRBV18 TGTGCCAGCTCCCTCAGGGGCGCTGAAGCTTTCTTT CASSLRGAEAFF
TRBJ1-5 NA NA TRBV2 TGTGCCAGCAATCACCCAATGGGGGGGAGCAATCAGCCCCAGCATTTT CASNHPMGGSNQPQHF
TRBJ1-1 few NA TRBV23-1 TGCGCCAGCAGTCAAGGACTCACGAACACTGAAGCTTTCTTT CASSQGLTNTEAFF
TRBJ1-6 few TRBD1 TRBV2 TGTGCCAGCAGTGAACTTGGACAGGGGGCTGGTTCACCCCTCCACTTT CASSELGQGAGSPLHF
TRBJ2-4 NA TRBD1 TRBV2 TGTGCCAGCAGTGCTGTAGGGACAGGGGCAGACATTCAGTACTTC CASSAVGTGADIQYF
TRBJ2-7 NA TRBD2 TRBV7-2 TGTGCCAGCAGCCAACGGGGGGAGCACTACGAGCAGTACTTC CASSQRGEHYEQYF
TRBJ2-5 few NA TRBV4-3 TGCGCCAGCAGCCCCCTAATGACCGGGGAGACCCAGTACTTC CASSPLMTGETQYF
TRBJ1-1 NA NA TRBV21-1 TGTGCCAGCAGCCCGAGGAGAATGAACACTGAAGCTTTCTTT CASSPRRMNTEAFF
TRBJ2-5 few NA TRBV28 TGTGCCAGCACCAGTGGGGGGTCCGGAGAGACCCAGTACTTC CASTSGGSGETQYF
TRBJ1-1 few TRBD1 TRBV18 TGTGCCAGCTCACCAGAATCAGGGGGGACTGAAGCTTTCTTT CASSPESGGTEAFF
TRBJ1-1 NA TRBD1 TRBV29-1 TGCAGCGAGAGACAGGGGACCGAAGCTTTCTTT CSERQGTEAFF
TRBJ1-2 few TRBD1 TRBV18 TGTGCCAGCTCACAACTACTCAGGGGGCCGTACTATGGCTACACCTTC CASSQLLRGPYYGYTF
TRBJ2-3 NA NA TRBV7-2 TGTGCCAGCAGCTTAGGCCGGGCCCGGGGTACGCAGTATTTT CASSLGRARGTQYF
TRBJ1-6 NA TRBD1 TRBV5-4 TGTGCCAGCAGCCTAGACAGGGGGGGTAATTCACCCCTCCACTTT CASSLDRGGNSPLHF
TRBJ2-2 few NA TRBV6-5 TGTGCCAGCAGTTACCCCAGGAACGGGGAGCTGTTTTTT CASSYPRNGELFF
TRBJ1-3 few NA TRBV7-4 TGTGCCAGCAGCTTTGGGTCCAGGGCTGGAAACACCATATATTTT CASSFGSRAGNTIYF
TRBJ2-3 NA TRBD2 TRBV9 TGTGCCAGCAGCGTAGAAAACGGACTAGCGGGGCCAGACACAGATACGCAGTATTTT CASSVENGLAGPDTDTQYF
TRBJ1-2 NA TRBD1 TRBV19 TGTGCCACCACCGACAGGGGCGCCTATGGCTACACCTTC CATTDRGAYGYTF